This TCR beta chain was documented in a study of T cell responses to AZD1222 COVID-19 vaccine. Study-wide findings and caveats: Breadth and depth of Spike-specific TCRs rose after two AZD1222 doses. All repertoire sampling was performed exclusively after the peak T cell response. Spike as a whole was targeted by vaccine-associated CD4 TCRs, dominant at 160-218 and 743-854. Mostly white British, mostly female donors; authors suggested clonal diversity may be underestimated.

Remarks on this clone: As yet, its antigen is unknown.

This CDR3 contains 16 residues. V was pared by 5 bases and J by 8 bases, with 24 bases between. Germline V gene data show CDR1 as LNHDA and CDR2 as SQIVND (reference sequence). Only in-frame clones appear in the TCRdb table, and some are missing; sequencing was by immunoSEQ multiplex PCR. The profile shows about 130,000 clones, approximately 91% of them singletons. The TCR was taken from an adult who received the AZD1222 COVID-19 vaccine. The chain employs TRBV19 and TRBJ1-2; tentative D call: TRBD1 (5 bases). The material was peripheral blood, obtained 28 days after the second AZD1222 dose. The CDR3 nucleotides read TGTGCCAGTAGTCCCCGGGGTCTAGACAGCCGATGGGGCTACACCTTC. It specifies CASSPRGLDSRWGYTF.